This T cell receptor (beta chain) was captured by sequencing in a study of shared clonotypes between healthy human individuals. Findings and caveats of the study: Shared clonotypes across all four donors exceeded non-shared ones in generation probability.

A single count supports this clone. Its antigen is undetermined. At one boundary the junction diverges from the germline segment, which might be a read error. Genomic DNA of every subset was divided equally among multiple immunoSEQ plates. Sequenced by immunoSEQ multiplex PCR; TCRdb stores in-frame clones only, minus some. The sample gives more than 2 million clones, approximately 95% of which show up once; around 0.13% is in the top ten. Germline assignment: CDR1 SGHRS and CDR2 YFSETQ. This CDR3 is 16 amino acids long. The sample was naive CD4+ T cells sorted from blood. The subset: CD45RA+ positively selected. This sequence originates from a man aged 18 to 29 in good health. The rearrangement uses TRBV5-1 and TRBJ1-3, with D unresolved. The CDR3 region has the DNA TGCGCCAGCAGCTTGCTCTCGGGGTTCTCTGGAAGCACCATATATTTT. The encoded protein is CASSLLSGFSGSTIYF.